These 23 T cell receptor beta chains originate from one sample sequenced in a study of blood T cell repertoires in COVID-19. Profiling relied on immunoSEQ multiplex PCR, and the TCRdb table lists in-frame clones only, not all of them. The table has 90,000 or so clones, roughly 91% seen once. Sequencing used peripheral blood. The receptors derive from a man in his late teens or twenties with COVID-19, enrolled during active disease.

V is TRBV27 and J is TRBJ2-1; tentatively, D is TRBD2 (6 bases). This CDR3 contains 15 residues. Germline V CDR1 and CDR2: MNHEY, SMNVEV (reference sequence). V gave up 5 bases and J gave up 0 bases, with 11 bases separating them. CDR3 amino acids: CASSRGTHSYNEQFF. In DNA, the CDR3 is TGTGCCAGCAGTAGAGGGACTCACTCCTACAATGAGCAGTTCTTC.

About this clone itself: Germline is not matched at one junction end, which may reflect a read error. The J gene is TRBJ2-1, the V gene TRBV7-7; 7 positions match TRBD2. CDR3 length equals 15 residues. Per germline, CDR1 SSHAT and CDR2 FNYEAQ (reference sequence). Here the CDR3 DNA reads TGTGCTAGCAGCCCATATAGCGGGTCTTACAATGAGCAGTTCTTC. Residues: CASSPYSGSYNEQFF. Together with reference TRBV7-7 and TRBJ2-1, the CDR3 gives the full variable domain: GAGVSQSPRYKVTKRGQDVTLRCDPISSHATLYWYQQALGQGPEFLTYFNYEAQPDKSGLPSDRFSAERPEGSISTLTIQRTEQRDSAMYRCASSPYSGSYNEQFFGPGTRLTVL.

This sequence joins TRBV5-5 and TRBJ2-7, with D possibly TRBD1 on 6 matching bases. The CDR3 has 14 residues. The germline V and J ends were trimmed by 10 bases and 0 bases, with 17 bases remaining between them. The germline V gene encodes CDR1 SGHKS and CDR2 YYEKEE (reference sequence). This chain's CDR3 is CAGGATGLSYEQYF. The CDR3 DNA sequence: TGTGCCGGGGGCGCGACAGGCCTCTCCTACGAGCAGTACTTC. The full variable domain, in which reference TRBV5-5 and TRBJ2-7 provide the parts outside the CDR3, is DAGVTQSPTHLIKTRGQQVTLRCSPISGHKSVSWYQQVLGQGPQFIFQYYEKEERGRGNFPDRFSARQFPNYSSELNVNALLLGDSALYLCAGGATGLSYEQYFGPGTRLTVT.

DNA for the CDR3: TGTGCCAGCAAGCGACCGACGACAGGTATCACTGAAGCTTTCTTT. Amino acid sequence: CASKRPTTGITEAFF. The chain has TRBV6-6 and TRBJ1-1, with D possibly TRBD1 on 6 matching bases. The V gene lost 7 bases and the J gene lost 4 bases, with 19 bases spanning the gap. The CDR3 is made up of 15 amino acids. Germline values: CDR1 MNHNY, CDR2 SVGAGI (reference sequence).

This chain joins TRBV19 and TRBJ1-1, with D unclear. The CDR3 runs to 13 residues. Looked up from germline, CDR1 is LNHDA and CDR2 is SQIVND (reference sequence). The V and J ends lost 7 bases and 0 bases respectively, with 9 bases between them. The CDR3 sequence is CASTGYVNTEAFF. In DNA form, the CDR3 reads TGTGCCAGTACCGGGTATGTGAACACTGAAGCTTTCTTT.

This chain uses TRBV27 with TRBJ2-7; 7 bases align to TRBD1. Germline assignment: CDR1 MNHEY and CDR2 SMNVEV (reference sequence). The CDR3 length is 18 residues. The junction had 16 bases not matched to a gene; V was cut back by 5 bases and J by 0 bases. CDR3 in amino acids: CASSPLTGPDRISYEQYF. The CDR3 region has the DNA TGTGCCAGCAGTCCCTTGACGGGCCCGGACAGGATCTCCTACGAGCAGTACTTC.

This chain links TRBV11-3 with TRBJ2-7; the D is unclear. Trimming took 1 base from V and 5 from J, leaving 9 bases between them. This CDR3 has 13 amino acids. The germline V gene has CDR1 SGHNT and CDR2 YENEEA. CDR3 nucleotides: TGTGCCAGCAGCTTAGGTCTAGGAGACGAGCAGTACTTC. This encodes CASSLGLGDEQYF.

This clone was seen once. The chain uses TRBV6-5 and TRBJ2-7, with a tentative D call TRBD1 (6 bases). There are 11 residues in the CDR3. CDR1 MNHEY and CDR2 SVGAGI come from the germline V gene. V was pared by 8 bases and J by 3 bases, with 8 bases between. CDR3 sequence (DNA): TGTGCCAGCCAAGGGGGCTACGAGCAGTACTTC. This translates into CASQGGYEQYF.

V and J are TRBV28 and TRBJ1-2, with 9 bases aligning to TRBD1. The V and J ends lost 5 bases and 7 bases, in that order; junction bases with no gene match: 11. CDR3 length: 15 amino acids. Germline V lookup: CDR1 MDHEN, CDR2 SYDVKM. The DNA of the CDR3 is TGTGCCAGCAGTCAATGGACGGACAGGGGTTCTGGCTACACCTTC. Residues: CASSQWTDRGSGYTF.

V is TRBV24-1 and J is TRBJ2-3; 9 nucleotides line up with TRBD2. The V segment lost 6 bases and the J segment 6 bases; nucleotides outside the gene matches: 9. The CDR3 is 15 amino acids. In germline, CDR1 is KGHDR, CDR2 SFDVKD. The CDR3 region is CATSPTSGRVDTQYF. The CDR3 DNA sequence: TGTGCCACCAGTCCGACTAGCGGTCGGGTTGATACGCAGTATTTT.

The J gene is TRBJ1-4, the V gene TRBV19; possible D gene TRBD1, 6 bases. The CDR3 is made up of 14 amino acids. In germline, CDR1 is LNHDA, CDR2 SQIVND (reference sequence). V lost 8 bases and J 4 bases, leaving 14 bases between the germline ends. DNA for the CDR3: TGTGCCAGTCGAAACAGGGCGGGTAATGAAAAACTGTTTTTT. Residues: CASRNRAGNEKLFF.

The chain couples TRBV3-1 (or the pseudogene TRBV3-2) to TRBJ1-2; D is unresolved. The CDR3 is made up of 12 amino acids. Germline V gene lookup returns CDR1 LGHDT and CDR2 YNNKEL (reference sequence). The V and J ends lost 1 base and 11 bases respectively, with 11 bases between them. Here the CDR3 reads CASSQGRGSYTF. CDR3 sequence (DNA): TGTGCCAGCAGCCAAGGGAGAGGGTCGTACACCTTC.

The V and J genes are TRBV6-5 and TRBJ2-7, with D possibly matching TRBD1 (6 bases). Germline V gene data show CDR1 as MNHEY and CDR2 as SVGAGI. Trimming took off 6 bases at V and 4 bases at J, with 16 bases between the two ends. This CDR3 has 14 residues. The CDR3 spells CASRPSTGSYEQYF. The CDR3 nucleotides are TGTGCCAGCAGACCTAGCACAGGGTCGTACGAGCAGTACTTC.

The rearrangement links TRBV18 to TRBJ2-3; 11 bases map to TRBD2. Germline loops: CDR1 KGHSH, CDR2 LQKENI. J lost 1 base, V lost 6 bases, and 3 bases had no gene match. The CDR3 is made up of 15 amino acids. CDR3 coding DNA: TGTGCCAGCTCGGCGACTAGCGGGGGCACAGATACGCAGTATTTT. As protein: CASSATSGGTDTQYF. Complete variable domain (other parts from reference TRBV18 and TRBJ2-3): NAGVMQNPRHLVRRRGQEARLRCSPMKGHSHVYWYRQLPEEGLKFMVYLQKENIIDESGMPKERFSAEFPKEGPSILRIQQVVRGDSAAYFCASSATSGGTDTQYFGPGTRLTVL.

This clone appeared a single time. V is TRBV29-1 and J is TRBJ2-5; D is uncertain. The V gene lost 4 bases and the J gene lost 5 bases, with 17 bases spanning the gap. This CDR3 spans 14 amino acids. Germline lookup yields CDR1 SQVTM and CDR2 ANQGSEA. The chain's CDR3 is CSVVGAFAVETQYF. In DNA, the CDR3 is TGCAGCGTTGTAGGAGCCTTCGCCGTCGAGACCCAGTACTTC.

The V and J genes are TRBV9 and TRBJ1-2, with TRBD1 matching over 9 bases. Germline CDR1 SGDLS, CDR2 YYNGEE. V shed 0 bases, J shed 5 bases, and the junction held 5 bases outside the gene matches. The CDR3 spans 15 residues. Here the CDR3 reads CASSVALDRGYGYTF. The CDR3 coding sequence is TGTGCCAGCAGCGTAGCCCTAGACAGGGGGTATGGCTACACCTTC.

This clone was seen a handful of times. J is TRBJ2-1 and V is TRBV4-1; 9 bases map to TRBD2. Germline loops: CDR1 MGHRA, CDR2 YSYEKL. The CDR3 runs to 15 residues. V lost 4 bases and J lost 4; bases outside the gene matches: 5. The CDR3 here is CASSRVAGAYNEQFF. In DNA form, the CDR3 reads TGCGCCAGCAGCCGGGTAGCGGGGGCTTACAATGAGCAGTTCTTC.

The rearrangement uses TRBV7-3 and TRBJ2-2; 10 bases align to TRBD2. CDR3 length: 17 amino acids. J gave up 2 bases and V 5 bases, and 8 bases lay outside the gene matches. Germline V gives CDR1 SGHTA, CDR2 FQGTGA. The CDR3 here is CASSPELAGTNTGELFF. CDR3 coding DNA: TGTGCCAGCAGCCCTGAACTAGCGGGGACCAACACCGGGGAGCTGTTTTTT. The whole variable domain, filled in from reference TRBV7-3 and TRBJ2-2, reads GAGVSQTPSNKVTEKGKYVELRCDPISGHTALYWYRQSLGQGPEFLIYFQGTGAADDSGLPNDRFFAVRPEGSVSTLKIQRTERGDSAVYLCASSPELAGTNTGELFFGEGSRLTVL.

The chain uses TRBV19 and TRBJ1-5, with D maybe TRBD1 (5 bases). The V and J ends lost 3 bases and 9 bases respectively, with 12 bases between them. The V gene's germline CDR1 is LNHDA and CDR2 SQIVND (reference sequence). This CDR3 region has 13 residues. The CDR3 loop reads CASSIRGIGPQHF. CDR3 DNA: TGTGCCAGTAGTATTCGGGGGATCGGGCCCCAGCATTTT.

This clone was counted between two and nine times. The DNA of the CDR3 is TGTGCCAGCAGCCCGACAGCGAGCACTGAAGCTTTCTTT. This encodes CASSPTASTEAFF. The chain recombines TRBV16 with TRBJ1-1, with D tentatively TRBD1 (5 bases). This CDR3 is 13 amino acids long. V dropped 4 bases and J dropped 4 bases, with 10 bases sitting between them. Per germline, CDR1 KGHSY and CDR2 FQNENV. Full variable domain (rest looked up from reference TRBV16 and TRBJ1-1): GEEVAQTPKHLVRGEGQKAKLYCAPIKGHSYVFWYQQVLKNEFKFLISFQNENVFDETGMPKERFSAKCLPNSPCSLEIQATKLEDSAVYFCASSPTASTEAFFGQGTRLTVV.

V and J are TRBV7-2 and TRBJ1-2; D perhaps matches TRBD1 (6 bases). Germline CDR1 reads SGHTA; CDR2 reads FQGNSA. Trimming shortened V by 1 base and J by 8 bases, and 14 bases separated the two germline ends. The CDR3 runs to 14 residues. CDR3 nucleotides: TGTGCCAGCAGCTTAGACAGGGTGTCTGGAGGCTACACCTTC. This gives the protein CASSLDRVSGGYTF.

The V and J genes are TRBV7-9 and TRBJ2-5, with 7 bases aligning to TRBD2. The germline V gene encodes CDR1 SEHNR and CDR2 FQNEAQ (reference sequence). After removal of 6 bases from V and 5 bases from J, the junction contained 9 bases not matched to a gene. CDR3 size: 14 residues. The CDR3 reads CASSRGRVRETQYF. CDR3 nucleotide sequence: TGTGCCAGCAGTCGAGGGAGGGTGAGGGAGACCCAGTACTTC. Combining the CDR3 with reference TRBV7-9 and TRBJ2-5 gives the whole variable domain DTGVSQNPRHKITKRGQNVTFRCDPISEHNRLYWYRQTLGQGPEFLTYFQNEAQLEKSRLLSDRFSAERPKGSFSTLEIQRTEQGDSAMYLCASSRGRVRETQYFGPGTRLLVL.

This clone was seen a single time. The chain has TRBV7-9 and TRBJ2-1, with 10 bases aligning to TRBD1. V dropped 10 bases and J dropped 8; count of bases not matched to a gene: 8. The CDR3 length is 13 residues. The germline V gene encodes CDR1 SEHNR and CDR2 FQNEAQ (reference sequence). The CDR3 protein is CANGLGQGYEQFF. As DNA, the CDR3 is TGTGCCAACGGACTGGGACAGGGGTATGAGCAGTTCTTC.